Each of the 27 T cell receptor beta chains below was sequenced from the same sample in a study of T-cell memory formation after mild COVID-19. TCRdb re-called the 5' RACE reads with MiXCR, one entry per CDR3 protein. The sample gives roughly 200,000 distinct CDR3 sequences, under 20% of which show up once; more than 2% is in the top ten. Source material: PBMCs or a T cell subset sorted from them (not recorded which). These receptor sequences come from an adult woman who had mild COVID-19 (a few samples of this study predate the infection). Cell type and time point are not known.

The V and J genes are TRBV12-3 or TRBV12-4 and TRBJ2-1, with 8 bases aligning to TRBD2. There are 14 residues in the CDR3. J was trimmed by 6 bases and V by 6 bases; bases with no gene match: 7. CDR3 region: CASRQGLVSNEQFF. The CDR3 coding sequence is TGTGCCAGCAGGCAGGGACTAGTATCCAATGAGCAGTTCTTC.

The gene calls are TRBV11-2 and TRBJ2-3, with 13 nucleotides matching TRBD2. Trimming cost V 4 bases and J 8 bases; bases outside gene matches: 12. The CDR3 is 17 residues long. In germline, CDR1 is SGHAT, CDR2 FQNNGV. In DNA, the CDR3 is TGTGCCAGCAGCTCCCTGACTAGCGGGGGGCCCCGGGGTACGCAGTATTTT. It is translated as CASSSLTSGGPRGTQYF.

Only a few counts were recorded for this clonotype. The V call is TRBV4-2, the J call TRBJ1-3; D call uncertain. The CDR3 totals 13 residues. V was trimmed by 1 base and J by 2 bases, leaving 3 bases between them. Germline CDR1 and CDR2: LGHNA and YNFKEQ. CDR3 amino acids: CASSQVAGNTIYF. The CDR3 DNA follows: TGTGCCAGCAGCCAAGTGGCTGGAAACACCATATATTTT.

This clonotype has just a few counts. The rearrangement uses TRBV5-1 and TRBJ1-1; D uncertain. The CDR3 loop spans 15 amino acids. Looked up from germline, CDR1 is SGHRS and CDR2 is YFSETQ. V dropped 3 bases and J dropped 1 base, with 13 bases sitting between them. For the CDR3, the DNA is TGCGCCAGCAGCTCACGGAGGGTTACGAACACTGAAGCTTTCTTT. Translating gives CASSSRRVTNTEAFF.

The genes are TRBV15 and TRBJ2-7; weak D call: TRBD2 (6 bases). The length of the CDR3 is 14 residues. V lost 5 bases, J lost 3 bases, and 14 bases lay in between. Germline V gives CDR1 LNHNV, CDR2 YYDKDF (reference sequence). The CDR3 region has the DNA TGTGCCACCAGCGGAGGGGACTCTAACTACGAGCAGTACTTC. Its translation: CATSGGDSNYEQYF.

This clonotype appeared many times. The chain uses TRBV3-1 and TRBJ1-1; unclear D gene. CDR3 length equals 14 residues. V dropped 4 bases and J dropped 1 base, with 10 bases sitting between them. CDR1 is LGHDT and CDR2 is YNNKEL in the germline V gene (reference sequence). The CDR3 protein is CASSLFRGNTEAFF. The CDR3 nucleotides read TGTGCCAGCAGCCTATTTCGAGGGAACACTGAAGCTTTCTTT.

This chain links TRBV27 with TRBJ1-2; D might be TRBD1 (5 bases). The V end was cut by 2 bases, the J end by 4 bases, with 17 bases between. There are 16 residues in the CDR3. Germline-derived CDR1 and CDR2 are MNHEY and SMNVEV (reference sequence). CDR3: CASSLIRGRGSYGYTF. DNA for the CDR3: TGTGCCAGCAGTTTAATTAGGGGCAGAGGCTCCTATGGCTACACCTTC.

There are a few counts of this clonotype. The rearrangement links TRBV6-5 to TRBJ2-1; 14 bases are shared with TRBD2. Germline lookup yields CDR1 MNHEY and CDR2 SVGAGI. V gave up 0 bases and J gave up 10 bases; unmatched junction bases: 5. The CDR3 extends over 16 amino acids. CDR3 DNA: TGTGCCAGCAGTTACTCGACTAGCGGGAGGGCCCGGGAGCAGTTCTTC. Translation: CASSYSTSGRAREQFF.

CDR3 bases: TGTGCCAGCAGCTTGCGGCAGAACCTTCCGACAGATACGCAGTATTTT. Protein sequence: CASSLRQNLPTDTQYF. The V call is TRBV7-9, the J call TRBJ2-3; D is unclear. CDR1 and CDR2 from the germline V gene are SEHNR and FQNEAQ (reference sequence). The germline V and J ends were trimmed by 3 bases and 3 bases, with 16 bases remaining between them. The CDR3 has 16 residues.

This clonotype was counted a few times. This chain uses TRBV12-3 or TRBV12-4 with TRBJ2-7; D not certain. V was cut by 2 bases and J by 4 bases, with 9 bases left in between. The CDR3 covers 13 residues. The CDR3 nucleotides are TGTGCCAGCAGTTTATTAGGGTTGTACGAGCAGTACTTC. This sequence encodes CASSLLGLYEQYF.

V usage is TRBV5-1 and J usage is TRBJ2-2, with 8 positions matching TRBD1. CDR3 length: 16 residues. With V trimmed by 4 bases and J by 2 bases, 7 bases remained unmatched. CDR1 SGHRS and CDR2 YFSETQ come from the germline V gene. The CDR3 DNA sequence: TGCGCCAGCAGCCGGACCGGACAGGGTAACACCGGGGAGCTGTTTTTT. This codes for CASSRTGQGNTGELFF. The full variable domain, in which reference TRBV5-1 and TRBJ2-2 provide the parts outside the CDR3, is KAGVTQTPRYLIKTRGQQVTLSCSPISGHRSVSWYQQTPGQGLQFLFEYFSETQRNKGNFPGRFSGRQFSNSRSEMNVSTLELGDSALYLCASSRTGQGNTGELFFGEGSRLTVL.

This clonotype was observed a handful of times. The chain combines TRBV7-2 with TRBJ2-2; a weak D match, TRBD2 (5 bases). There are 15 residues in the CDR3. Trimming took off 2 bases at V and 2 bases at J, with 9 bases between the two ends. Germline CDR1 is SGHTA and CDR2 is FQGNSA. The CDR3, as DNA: TGTGCCAGCAGCTTACAAAGCGGCAACACCGGGGAGCTGTTTTTT. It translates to CASSLQSGNTGELFF.

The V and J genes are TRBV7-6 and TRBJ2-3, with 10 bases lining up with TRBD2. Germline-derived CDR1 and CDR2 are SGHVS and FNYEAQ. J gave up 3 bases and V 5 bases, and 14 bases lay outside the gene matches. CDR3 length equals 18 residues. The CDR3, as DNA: TGTGCCAGCAGCCAAGGACTAGCGGTTCTAAAGGGGACAGATACGCAGTATTTT. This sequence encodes CASSQGLAVLKGTDTQYF.

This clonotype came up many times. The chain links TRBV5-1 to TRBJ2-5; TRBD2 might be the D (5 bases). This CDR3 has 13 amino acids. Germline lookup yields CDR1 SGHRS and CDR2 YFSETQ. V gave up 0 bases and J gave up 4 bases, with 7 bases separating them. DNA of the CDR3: TGCGCCAGCAGCTTGGTGGGGAGAGAGACCCAGTACTTC. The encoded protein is CASSLVGRETQYF.

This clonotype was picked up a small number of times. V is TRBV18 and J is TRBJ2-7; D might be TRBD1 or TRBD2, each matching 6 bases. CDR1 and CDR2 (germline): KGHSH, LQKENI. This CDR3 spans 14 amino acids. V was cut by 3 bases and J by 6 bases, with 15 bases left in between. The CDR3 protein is CASSPSWGAGEQYF. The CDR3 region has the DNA TGTGCCAGCTCACCGTCCTGGGGGGCCGGCGAGCAGTACTTC.

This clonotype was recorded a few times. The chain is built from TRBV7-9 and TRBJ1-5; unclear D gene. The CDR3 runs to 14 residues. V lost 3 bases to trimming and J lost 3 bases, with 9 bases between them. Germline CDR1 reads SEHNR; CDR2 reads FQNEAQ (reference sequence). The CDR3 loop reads CASSLEGPNQPQHF. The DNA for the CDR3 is TGTGCCAGCAGCTTGGAGGGCCCCAATCAGCCCCAGCATTTT.

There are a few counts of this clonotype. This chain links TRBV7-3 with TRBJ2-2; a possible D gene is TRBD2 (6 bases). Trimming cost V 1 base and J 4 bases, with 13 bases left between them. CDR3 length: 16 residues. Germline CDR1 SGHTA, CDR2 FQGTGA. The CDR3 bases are TGTGCCAGCAGCTTAATCGGGGGAGACCGCACCGGGGAGCTGTTTTTT. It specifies CASSLIGGDRTGELFF.

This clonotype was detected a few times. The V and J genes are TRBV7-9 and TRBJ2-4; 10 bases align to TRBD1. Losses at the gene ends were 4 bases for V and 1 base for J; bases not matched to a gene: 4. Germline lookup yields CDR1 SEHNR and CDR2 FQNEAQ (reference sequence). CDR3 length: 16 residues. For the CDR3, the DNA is TGTGCCAGCAGCTGGGGACAGGGGACTGCCAAAAACATTCAGTACTTC. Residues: CASSWGQGTAKNIQYF.

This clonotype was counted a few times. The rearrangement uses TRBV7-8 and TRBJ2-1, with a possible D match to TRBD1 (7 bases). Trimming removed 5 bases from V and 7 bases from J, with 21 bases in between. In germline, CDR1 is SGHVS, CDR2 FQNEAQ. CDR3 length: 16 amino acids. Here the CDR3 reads CASSLRFQGEANEQFF. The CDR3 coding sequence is TGTGCCAGCAGCCTTAGGTTCCAGGGGGAGGCGAATGAGCAGTTCTTC.

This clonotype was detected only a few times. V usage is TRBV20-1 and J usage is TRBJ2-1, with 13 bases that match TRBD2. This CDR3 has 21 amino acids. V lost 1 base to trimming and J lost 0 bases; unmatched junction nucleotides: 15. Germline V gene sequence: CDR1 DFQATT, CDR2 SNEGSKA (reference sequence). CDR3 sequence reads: CSARARIRGLAGPSSYNEQFF. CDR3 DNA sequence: TGCAGTGCTAGAGCTCGAATTAGGGGACTAGCGGGGCCGAGCTCCTACAATGAGCAGTTCTTC.

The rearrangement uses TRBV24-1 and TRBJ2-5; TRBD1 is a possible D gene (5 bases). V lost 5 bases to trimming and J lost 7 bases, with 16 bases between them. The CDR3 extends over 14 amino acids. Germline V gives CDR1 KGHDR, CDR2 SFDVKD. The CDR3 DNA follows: TGTGCCACCAGTGCCACAAGGGGCACGGGGACCCAGTACTTC. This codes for CATSATRGTGTQYF.

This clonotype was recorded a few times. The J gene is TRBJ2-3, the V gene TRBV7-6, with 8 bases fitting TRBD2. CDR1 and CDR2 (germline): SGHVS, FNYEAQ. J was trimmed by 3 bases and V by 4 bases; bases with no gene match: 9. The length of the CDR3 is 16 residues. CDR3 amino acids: CASSSYTGGLTDTQYF. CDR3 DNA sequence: TGTGCCAGCAGCTCCTACACGGGGGGGCTAACAGATACGCAGTATTTT.

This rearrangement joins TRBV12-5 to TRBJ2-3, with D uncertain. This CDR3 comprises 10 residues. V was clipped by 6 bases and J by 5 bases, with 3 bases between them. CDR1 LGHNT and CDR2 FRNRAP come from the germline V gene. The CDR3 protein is CASGGDTQYF. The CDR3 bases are TGTGCTAGTGGGGGAGATACGCAGTATTTT.

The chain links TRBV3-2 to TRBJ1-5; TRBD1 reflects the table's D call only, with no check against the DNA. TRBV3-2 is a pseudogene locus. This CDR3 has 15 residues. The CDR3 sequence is CASSQVVRGNQPQHF. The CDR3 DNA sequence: TGTGCCAGCAGCCAAGTTGTAAGGGGTAATCAGCCCCAGCATTTT.

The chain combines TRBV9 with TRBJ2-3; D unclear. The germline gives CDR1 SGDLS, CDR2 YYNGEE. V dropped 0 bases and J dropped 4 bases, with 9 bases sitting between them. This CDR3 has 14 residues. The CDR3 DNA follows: TGTGCCAGCAGCGTAGAGAGTTTCCCAGATACGCAGTATTTT. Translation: CASSVESFPDTQYF.

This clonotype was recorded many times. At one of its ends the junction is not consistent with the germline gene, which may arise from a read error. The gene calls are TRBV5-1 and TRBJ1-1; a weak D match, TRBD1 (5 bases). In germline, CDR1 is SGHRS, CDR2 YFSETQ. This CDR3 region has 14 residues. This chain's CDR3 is CASSSGQGNTEAFF. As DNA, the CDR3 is TGTGCCAGCAGCTCGGGTCAGGGAAACACTGAAGCTTTCTTT.

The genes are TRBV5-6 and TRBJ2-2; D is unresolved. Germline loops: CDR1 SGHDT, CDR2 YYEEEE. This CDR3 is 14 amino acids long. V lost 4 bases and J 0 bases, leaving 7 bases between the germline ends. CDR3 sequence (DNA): TGTGCCAGCAGCCGGCCAGCGAACACCGGGGAGCTGTTTTTT. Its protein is CASSRPANTGELFF. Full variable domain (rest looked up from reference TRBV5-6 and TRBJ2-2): DAGVTQSPTHLIKTRGQQVTLRCSPKSGHDTVSWYQQALGQGPQFIFQYYEEEERQRGNFPDRFSGHQFPNYSSELNVNALLLGDSALYLCASSRPANTGELFFGEGSRLTVL.